What follows are 29 T cell receptor beta chains derived from one specimen sequenced in a study of shared clonotypes between healthy human individuals. Method: immunoSEQ multiplex PCR; TCRdb's copy keeps in-frame clones and lacks some. Of under 600,000 clones listed, 75% to 80% are singletons. The sequenced material came from PBMCs. The receptors originated from a woman aged 40-49 years in good health. Some clones in this sample may be carry-over from other donors' samples.

This chain links TRBV2 with TRBJ2-7; D gene uncertain. Trimming took 3 bases from V and 2 from J, leaving 5 bases between them. Germline CDR1 SNHLY, CDR2 FYNNEI. The CDR3 loop spans 12 amino acids. The CDR3 loop reads CASSDLPYEQYF. CDR3 DNA: TGTGCCAGCAGTGACTTACCCTACGAGCAGTACTTC.

V is TRBV5-1 and J is TRBJ2-7; D may match TRBD1 or TRBD2 (5 bases each). CDR1 is SGHRS, CDR2 YFSETQ, per germline. CDR3 size: 15 residues. Trimming removed 3 bases from V and 5 bases from J, with 18 bases in between. The CDR3 nucleotides are TGCGCCAGCAGCTATTACCCGGGGCAAGCAGACGAGCAGTACTTC. Translated: CASSYYPGQADEQYF.

In this sample, this clone turned up a few times. Here the CDR3 reads CAISETAMNTEAFF. The CDR3 DNA reads TGTGCCATCAGTGAGACGGCGATGAACACTGAAGCTTTCTTT. V usage is TRBV10-3 and J usage is TRBJ1-1; D unresolved. CDR1 and CDR2 from the germline V gene are ENHRY and SYGVKD. The ends were cut back, 2 bases at V and 0 bases at J, with 7 bases in the middle. This CDR3 is 14 amino acids long.

The genes are TRBV6-6 and TRBJ2-2; D may be TRBD1 (5 bases). The CDR3 totals 14 residues. Trimming cost V 4 bases and J 5 bases, with 11 bases left between them. Per germline, CDR1 MNHNY and CDR2 SVGAGI (reference sequence). CDR3 sequence (DNA): TGTGCCAGCAGTTCAAACAGGTGGACCGGGGAGCTGTTTTTT. Its translation is CASSSNRWTGELFF.

This rearrangement joins TRBV7-9 to TRBJ1-2; D possibly corresponds to TRBD1 (6 bases). The germline V and J ends were trimmed by 3 bases and 3 bases, with 8 bases remaining between them. Per germline, CDR1 SEHNR and CDR2 FQNEAQ (reference sequence). The CDR3 contains 13 residues. The CDR3 DNA sequence: TGTGCCAGCAGCTTGTACAGGGACTATGGCTACACCTTC. It codes for CASSLYRDYGYTF.

The rearrangement uses TRBV10-3 and TRBJ1-2; D may be TRBD1 (6 bases). The CDR3 loop spans 15 amino acids. Germline CDR1 is ENHRY and CDR2 is SYGVKD. V lost 4 bases, J lost 0 bases, and 12 bases lay in between. The CDR3 DNA sequence: TGTGCCATCAGTGGAAGGGACACAGCTAACTATGGCTACACCTTC. Residues: CAISGRDTANYGYTF.

The chain links TRBV4-1 to TRBJ2-5; 12 positions agree with TRBD2. The CDR3 runs 16 residues. Germline V CDR1 and CDR2: MGHRA, YSYEKL. V trimming: 3 bases; J trimming: 3 bases; junction bases outside the gene matches: 5. The CDR3 bases are TGCGCCAGCAGCCAGGGACTAGCGGGTCGGAAAGAGACCCAGTACTTC. The encoded protein is CASSQGLAGRKETQYF.

J is TRBJ2-1 and V is TRBV18, with a tentative D call TRBD2 (6 bases). The germline V gene encodes CDR1 KGHSH and CDR2 LQKENI. The CDR3 is 16 amino acids. V was clipped by 2 bases and J by 8 bases, with 19 bases between them. The DNA of the CDR3 is TGTGCCAGCTCACCAGCGGGGCGGACTGTACCGGATGAGCAGTTCTTC. Translation gives CASSPAGRTVPDEQFF.

The chain links TRBV7-6 to TRBJ2-3; D gene ambiguous. This CDR3 has 15 amino acids. CDR1 and CDR2 from the germline V gene are SGHVS and FNYEAQ. V was pared by 5 bases and J by 0 bases, with 12 bases between. CDR3 DNA sequence: TGTGCCAGCAGCCTTTTCGCGAAAAGCACAGATACGCAGTATTTT. Protein: CASSLFAKSTDTQYF.

The chain carries TRBV10-2 and TRBJ1-1; 8 bases fit TRBD1. V gave up 2 bases and J gave up 5 bases; unmatched junction bases: 13. Germline V gene sequence: CDR1 WSHSY, CDR2 SAAADI. The CDR3 extends over 17 amino acids. The CDR3 bases are TGCGCCAGCAGTGAGGAGGCAGGGGGCTTTGTGGAAACTGAAGCTTTCTTT. It yields the protein CASSEEAGGFVETEAFF.

This chain links TRBV5-1 with TRBJ2-5, with D tentatively TRBD2 (5 bases). Germline V gene data show CDR1 as SGHRS and CDR2 as YFSETQ. V dropped 2 bases and J dropped 4 bases, with 15 bases sitting between them. The CDR3 is 15 residues long. Written as DNA, the CDR3 is TGCGCCAGCAGCTTCGGTGTTCCGGCGGGAGAGACCCAGTACTTC. It yields the protein CASSFGVPAGETQYF.

The gene calls are TRBV27 and TRBJ1-2; 7 nucleotides match TRBD1. This CDR3 has 16 amino acids. The ends lost 5 bases at V and 1 base at J; junction bases unmatched: 10. In germline, CDR1 is MNHEY, CDR2 SMNVEV (reference sequence). The DNA of the CDR3 is TGTGCCAGCAGTCAAAGACAGGGCCCCTATAACTATGGCTACACCTTC. This encodes CASSQRQGPYNYGYTF.

This chain links TRBV7-6 with TRBJ2-7; no definite D call. The CDR3 totals 14 residues. Germline values: CDR1 SGHVS, CDR2 FNYEAQ. Between the trimmed V and J ends, which lost 5 bases and 6 bases, there was a span of 17 bases. The CDR3 is CASSPGLSHSEQYF. The CDR3 DNA sequence: TGTGCCAGCAGCCCCGGGCTATCCCACTCCGAGCAGTACTTC.

As to this clone: This may stem from a read error, because a much larger clone lies one nucleotide away. The chain employs TRBV2 and TRBJ1-3, with D possibly TRBD1 on 5 matching bases. V lost 5 bases and J 3 bases, leaving 11 bases between the germline ends. This CDR3 comprises 14 residues. Germline V gene lookup returns CDR1 SNHLY and CDR2 FYNNEI. The CDR3 DNA reads as TGTGCCAGCAGTTGGGACTACTTTGGAAACACCATATATTTT. Amino acid sequence: CASSWDYFGNTIYF.

The chain is built from TRBV6-1 and TRBJ2-7, with D perhaps assigned TRBD1 or TRBD2 (5 bases each). The length of the CDR3 is 13 residues. V lost 4 bases, J lost 3 bases, and 10 bases lay in between. Germline lookup yields CDR1 MNHNS and CDR2 SASEGT. The CDR3 sequence: CASSGGRGYEQYF. The CDR3 DNA reads as TGTGCCAGCAGTGGGGGACGGGGCTACGAGCAGTACTTC.

This chain connects TRBV7-2 to TRBJ2-2; 8 nucleotides agree with TRBD1. Germline values: CDR1 SGHTA, CDR2 FQGNSA. The CDR3 covers 16 residues. With V trimmed by 1 base and J by 1 base, 2 bases remained unmatched. CDR3 residues: CASSLVGTGNTGELFF. The CDR3 DNA follows: TGTGCCAGCAGCTTAGTAGGGACAGGGAACACCGGGGAGCTGTTTTTT.

The chain couples TRBV9 to TRBJ1-2; 7 bases are a match to TRBD1. This CDR3 spans 14 amino acids. V was pared by 1 base and J by 4 bases, with 4 bases of the junction left unmatched. The germline V gene has CDR1 SGDLS and CDR2 YYNGEE. The CDR3 here is CASSVYTGAYGYTF. In DNA, the CDR3 is TGTGCCAGCAGCGTATATACAGGGGCCTATGGCTACACCTTC.

The gene calls are TRBV10-3 and TRBJ2-7, with TRBD2 identical over 9 bases. The junction had 12 bases not matched to a gene; V was cut back by 4 bases and J by 5 bases. This CDR3 is 16 amino acids long. Germline V gene data show CDR1 as ENHRY and CDR2 as SYGVKD. CDR3 nucleotide sequence: TGTGCCATCAGTGTCGGGCCCCAGCGGGAGGCCCACGAGCAGTACTTC. As protein: CAISVGPQREAHEQYF.

This sequence joins TRBV7-9 and TRBJ2-2, with a tentative D call TRBD1 (5 bases). Germline assignment: CDR1 SEHNR and CDR2 FQNEAQ (reference sequence). The V and J ends lost 1 base and 4 bases respectively, with 7 bases between them. This CDR3 is 14 amino acids long. The CDR3 DNA reads as TGTGCCAGCAGCTTAGGGGGCAGCACCGGGGAGCTGTTTTTT. It translates to CASSLGGSTGELFF.

This clone appeared once. The DNA is left out, because the CDR3 cannot be placed on it with certainty; the CDR3 is given as TCRdb lists it. V is TRBV5-1 and J is TRBJ1-2; whether TRBD1, the table's D call, matches the DNA was not checked. The CDR3 sequence runs 15 residues, both termini included. Germline V lookup: CDR1 SGHRS, CDR2 YFSETQ. This CDR3 is CASSFRTGVGPGYTF.

The CDR3 reads CAIRGGENTIYF. The DNA of the CDR3 is TGTGCCATCAGGGGAGGGGAAAACACCATATATTTT. The chain couples TRBV10-3 to TRBJ1-3; TRBD1 is a possible D gene (5 bases). The CDR3 runs 12 residues. Germline assignment: CDR1 ENHRY and CDR2 SYGVKD. Deletions cut 6 bases from V and 6 bases from J, with 9 bases between.

Details on this clone: A far larger clone differs by one base, so this is likely a read error. This rearrangement joins TRBV28 to TRBJ1-6; no clear D. This CDR3 comprises 13 residues. Per the germline V gene, CDR1 is MDHEN and CDR2 is SYDVKM. The CDR3 region is CTSSLSRNSPLHF. DNA for the CDR3: TGTACCAGCAGTTTAAGTCGTAATTCACCCCTCCACTTT.

V gene TRBV6-1 combines with J gene TRBJ2-2; D remains ambiguous. Per germline, CDR1 MNHNS and CDR2 SASEGT. The CDR3 sequence is 15 residues long. V was clipped by 1 base and J by 1 base, with 7 bases between them. Here the CDR3 reads CASSEGLGNTGELFF. CDR3 nucleotide sequence: TGTGCCAGCAGTGAAGGACTGGGGAACACCGGGGAGCTGTTTTTT.

The chain uses TRBV30 and TRBJ2-7; D ambiguous. The CDR3 has 14 residues. V was clipped by 0 bases and J by 0 bases, with 9 bases between them. CDR1 is GTSNPN and CDR2 is SVGIG in the germline V gene (reference sequence). This CDR3 is CAWSVDGFSYEQYF. Here the CDR3 DNA reads TGTGCCTGGAGTGTTGATGGGTTCTCCTACGAGCAGTACTTC.

The gene calls are TRBV5-1 and TRBJ2-2; 10 nucleotides line up with TRBD1. This CDR3 is built from 15 residues. The V segment lost 4 bases and the J segment 5 bases; nucleotides outside the gene matches: 5. CDR1 and CDR2 (germline): SGHRS, YFSETQ. The CDR3 DNA reads TGCGCCAGCAGCGTCCGGGACAGGGGTACCGGGGAGCTGTTTTTT. Encoded protein: CASSVRDRGTGELFF.

The chain has TRBV28 and TRBJ1-1, with D perhaps TRBD1 (6 bases). With 7 bases removed from V and 5 bases from J, the gap between germline ends came to 23 bases. Germline CDR1 reads MDHEN; CDR2 reads SYDVKM. There are 16 residues in the CDR3. CDR3 in amino acids: CASKLVGGAGTTEAFF. For the CDR3, the DNA is TGTGCCAGCAAACTGGTCGGGGGGGCCGGAACGACTGAAGCTTTCTTT.

The rearrangement links TRBV6-1 to TRBJ1-2, with no clear D. The CDR3 length is 13 residues. V dropped 0 bases and J dropped 7 bases, with 9 bases sitting between them. Per germline, CDR1 MNHNS and CDR2 SASEGT. CDR3 DNA sequence: TGTGCCAGCAGTGAAGCTTGGGGTGGTGGCTACACCTTC. Protein product: CASSEAWGGGYTF.

With regard to this clone: A read error is the likely source, as a far larger clone sits one nucleotide away. The chain joins TRBV7-2 to TRBJ2-1, with D hard to call. Germline-derived CDR1 and CDR2 are SGHTA and FQGNSA. The germline V and J ends were trimmed by 4 bases and 0 bases, with 1 base remaining between them. The CDR3 totals 12 residues. The CDR3 bases are TGTGCCAGCAGCTACTCCTACAATGAGCAGTTCTTC. As protein: CASSYSYNEQFF.

On this clone: The junction departs from germline at one end; a sequencing error may be responsible. The CDR3 DNA reads as TGTGCCCGCAGTACCCGGGACAGGGGCAATCAGCCCCAGCATTTT. Translating gives CARSTRDRGNQPQHF. This sequence joins TRBV6-1 and TRBJ1-5, with 9 bases fitting TRBD1. The CDR3 extends over 15 amino acids. Germline lookup yields CDR1 MNHNS and CDR2 SASEGT.